This T cell receptor beta chain was sequenced during a study of blood T cells in healthy people across ages. General study points: Estimated diversity that came from one million T cells was considered an underestimate.

Germline V gene data show CDR1 as ENHRY and CDR2 as SYGVKD. V was trimmed by 4 bases and J by 2 bases, leaving 16 bases between them. This CDR3 is 16 amino acids long. In this sample, this clonotype turned up a few times. As yet, its antigen is unknown. A sample-barcoded 5' primer and a J-beta primer mix were used in a second PCR of roughly 7 to 11 cycles. TCRdb reprocessed the 5' RACE reads via MiXCR and lists one record per CDR3 protein. The sample lists more than 500,000 distinct CDR3 sequences, 25% to 30% seen once, with around 20% in the top ten. The sequencing input was blood. The clonotype comes from a woman in her seventies in good health. The V and J genes are TRBV10-3 and TRBJ2-3, with a possible D match to TRBD2 (6 bases). The CDR3 here is CAISARDPLPTDTQYF. For the CDR3, the DNA is TGTGCCATCAGTGCGCGGGACCCCCTTCCCACAGATACGCAGTATTTT.